The source of this T cell receptor beta chain is a study of CD8 T cells in Susac syndrome. It was with random hexamers that roughly 0.45 to 1 ug RNA was reverse transcribed. TCRdb called the immunoSEQ multiplex PCR reads again in MiXCR, with one record for every CDR3 protein. The sample lists 110,000 or so distinct CDR3 sequences, 85% to 95% occurring once. The V gene end was trimmed by 0 bases and the J gene end by 5 bases; junction bases not matched to a gene: 5. Germline CDR1 SGHRS, CDR2 YFSETQ. The CDR3 contains 15 residues. TEMRA cells underwent FACS enrichment and CD8+ and CD4+ T cells underwent negative isolation.

The TCR comes from a human donor with multiple sclerosis. Sequencing used CD4+ T cells from PBMCs. The chain carries TRBV5-1 and TRBJ2-5; TRBD1 matches at 9 bases. The CDR3 DNA reads TGCGCCAGCAGCTTGGCACAGGGGGCGCATGAGACCCAGTACTTC. It is translated as CASSLAQGAHETQYF.